This TCR beta chain was found in a study of post-analysis software for immune sequencing data. Findings and limits, study-wide: About five TRBV segments, including TRBV5-6, TRBV5-1 and TRBV20-1, were more frequent in patients than controls.

As regards this clonotype: Its antigen is unknown.

Incorporated into the TCR beta cDNA libraries were unique molecular identifiers, which served to reduce PCR and sequencing biases. Using its own MiXCR run on the PCR reads, TCRdb lists one record per CDR3 protein. The sample shows roughly 800,000 distinct CDR3 sequences, around 53% of them seen only once. Germline trimming cut 3 bases from V and 12 bases from J; bases unmatched to any gene: 11. This CDR3 is 14 amino acids long. Germline V gene data show CDR1 as SGDLS and CDR2 as YYNGEE. The origin of this receptor is a girl aged 10 to 17 with multiple sclerosis. The sequenced sample consisted of blood. The rearrangement uses TRBV9 and TRBJ1-4; 7 bases match TRBD1. This CDR3 reads CASSGAQQGRELFF. The CDR3 DNA follows: TGTGCCAGCAGCGGAGCCCAACAGGGGAGGGAACTGTTTTTT. Supplemented by reference TRBV9 and TRBJ1-4, the full variable domain reads DSGVTQTPKHLITATGQRVTLRCSPRSGDLSVYWYQQSLDQGLQFLIQYYNGEERAKGNILERFSAQQFPDLHSELNLSSLELGDSALYFCASSGAQQGRELFFGSGTQLSVL.